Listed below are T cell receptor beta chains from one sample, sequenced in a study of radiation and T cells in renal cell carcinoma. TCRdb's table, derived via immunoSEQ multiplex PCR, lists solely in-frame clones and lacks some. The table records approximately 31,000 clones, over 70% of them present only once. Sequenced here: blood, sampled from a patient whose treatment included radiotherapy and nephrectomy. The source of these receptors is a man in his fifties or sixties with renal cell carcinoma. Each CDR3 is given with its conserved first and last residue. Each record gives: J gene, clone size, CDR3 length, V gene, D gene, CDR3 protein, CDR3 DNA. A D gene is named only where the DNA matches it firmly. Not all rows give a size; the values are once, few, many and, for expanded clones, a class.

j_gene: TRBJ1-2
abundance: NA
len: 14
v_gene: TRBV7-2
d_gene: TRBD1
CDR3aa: CASSLGQGNYGYTF
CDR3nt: TGTGCCAGCAGCTTAGGACAGGGGAACTATGGCTACACCTTC

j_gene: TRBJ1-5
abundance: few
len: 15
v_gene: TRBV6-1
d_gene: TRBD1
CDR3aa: CASSGAGGSNQPQHF
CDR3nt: TGTGCCAGCAGTGGTGCAGGGGGTAGCAATCAGCCCCAGCATTTT

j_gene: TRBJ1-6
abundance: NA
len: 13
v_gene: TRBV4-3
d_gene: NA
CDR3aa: CASREKYNSPLHF
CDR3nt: TGCGCCAGCAGGGAGAAGTATAATTCACCCCTCCACTTT

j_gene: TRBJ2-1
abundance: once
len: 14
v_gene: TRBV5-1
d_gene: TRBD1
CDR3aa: CASSLPGQGDEQFF
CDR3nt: TGCGCCAGCAGCTTACCGGGACAGGGGGATGAGCAGTTCTTC

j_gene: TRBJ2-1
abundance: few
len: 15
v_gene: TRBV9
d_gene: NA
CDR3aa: CASSVDQGSVDEQFF
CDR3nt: TGTGCCAGCAGCGTAGATCAGGGGAGTGTGGATGAGCAGTTCTTC

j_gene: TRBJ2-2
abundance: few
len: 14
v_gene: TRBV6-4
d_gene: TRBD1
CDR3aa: CASSSGGIGGELFF
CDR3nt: TGTGCCAGCAGTTCAGGGGGAATCGGCGGGGAGCTGTTTTTT

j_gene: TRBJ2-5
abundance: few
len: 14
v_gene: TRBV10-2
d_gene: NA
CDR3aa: CASSGPYREETQYF
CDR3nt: TGCGCCAGCAGCGGCCCTTACCGCGAAGAGACCCAGTACTTC

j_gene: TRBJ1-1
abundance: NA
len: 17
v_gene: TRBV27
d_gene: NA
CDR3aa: CASSLRPAQWVHTEAFF
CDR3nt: TGTGCCAGCAGTTTACGGCCCGCCCAGTGGGTGCACACTGAAGCTTTCTTT

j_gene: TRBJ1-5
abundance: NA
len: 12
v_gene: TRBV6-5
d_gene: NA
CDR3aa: CATRQAPGPQHF
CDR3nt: TGTGCCACCAGACAGGCCCCAGGGCCCCAGCATTTT

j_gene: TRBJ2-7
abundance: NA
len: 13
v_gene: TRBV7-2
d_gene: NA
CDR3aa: CASREGRDGSFYF
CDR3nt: TGTGCCAGCAGGGAGGGTCGGGACGGGAGTTTTTACTTC

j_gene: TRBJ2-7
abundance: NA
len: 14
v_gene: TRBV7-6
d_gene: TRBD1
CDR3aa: CASSFQTGSLEQYF
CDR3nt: TGTGCCAGCAGCTTTCAGACAGGGTCCTTGGAGCAGTACTTC

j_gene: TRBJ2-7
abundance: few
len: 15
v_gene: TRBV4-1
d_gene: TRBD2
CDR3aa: CASSQVASGTYEQYF
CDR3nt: TGCGCCAGCAGCCAGGTCGCTAGCGGGACCTACGAGCAGTACTTC

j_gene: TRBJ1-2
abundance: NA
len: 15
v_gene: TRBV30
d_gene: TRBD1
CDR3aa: CAWGARGQLHYGYTF
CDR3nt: TGTGCCTGGGGGGCCCGGGGACAGCTTCACTATGGCTACACCTTC

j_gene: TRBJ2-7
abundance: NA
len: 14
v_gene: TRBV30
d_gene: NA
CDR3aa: CAGGPRQGTYEQYF
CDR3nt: TGTGCCGGAGGGCCAAGGCAGGGGACCTACGAGCAGTACTTC

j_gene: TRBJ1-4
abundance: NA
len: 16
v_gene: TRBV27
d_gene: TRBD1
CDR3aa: CASSLSWDRGREKLFF
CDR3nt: TGTGCCAGCAGTTTATCGTGGGACAGGGGGCGTGAAAAACTGTTTTTT

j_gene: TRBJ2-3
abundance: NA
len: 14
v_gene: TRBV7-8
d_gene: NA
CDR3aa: CASSWAGARDTQYF
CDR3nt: TGTGCCAGCTCTTGGGCAGGGGCAAGGGATACGCAGTATTTT

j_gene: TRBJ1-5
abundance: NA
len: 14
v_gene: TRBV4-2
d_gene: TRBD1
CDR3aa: CASSPRDRGQPQHF
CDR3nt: TGTGCCAGCAGCCCCCGGGACAGGGGGCAGCCCCAGCATTTT

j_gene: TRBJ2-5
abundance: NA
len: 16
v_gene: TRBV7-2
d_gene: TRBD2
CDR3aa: CASSPSRDVGGETQYF
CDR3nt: TGTGCCAGCAGCCCTAGCAGAGACGTGGGGGGGGAGACCCAGTACTTC

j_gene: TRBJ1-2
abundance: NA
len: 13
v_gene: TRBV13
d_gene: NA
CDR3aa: CASSLGNSWGYTF
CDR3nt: TGTGCCAGCAGCTTAGGAAACTCCTGGGGCTACACCTTC

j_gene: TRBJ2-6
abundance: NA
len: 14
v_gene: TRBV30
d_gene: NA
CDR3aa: CAWSVSSTANVLTF
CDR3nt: TGTGCCTGGAGTGTATCCTCTACCGCGAACGTCCTGACTTTC

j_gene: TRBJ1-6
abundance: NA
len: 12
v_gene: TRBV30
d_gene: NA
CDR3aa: CAWSVSGRTLHF
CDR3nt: TGTGCCTGGAGTGTAAGCGGCAGGACCCTCCACTTT

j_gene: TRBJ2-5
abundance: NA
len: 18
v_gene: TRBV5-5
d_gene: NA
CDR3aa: CASSLYPRMGEWQETQYF
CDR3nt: TGTGCCAGCAGCTTGTACCCTAGGATGGGGGAGTGGCAAGAGACCCAGTACTTC

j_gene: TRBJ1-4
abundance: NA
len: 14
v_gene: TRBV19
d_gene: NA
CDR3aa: CASRLGSSNEKLFF
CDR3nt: TGTGCCAGTAGATTGGGGTCCTCGAATGAAAAACTGTTTTTT

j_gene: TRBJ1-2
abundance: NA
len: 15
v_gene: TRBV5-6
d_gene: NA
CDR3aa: CASSYLAGGNYGYTF
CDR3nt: TGTGCCAGCAGCTACTTGGCGGGAGGTAACTATGGCTACACCTTC

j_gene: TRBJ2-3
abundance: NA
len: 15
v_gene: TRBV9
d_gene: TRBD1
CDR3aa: CASSGKFTGGDTQYF
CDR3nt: TGTGCCAGCAGCGGAAAATTTACAGGGGGAGATACGCAGTATTTT

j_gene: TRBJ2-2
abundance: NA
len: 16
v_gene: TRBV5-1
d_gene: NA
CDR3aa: CASSLRQVGNTGELFF
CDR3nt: TGCGCCAGCAGCTTGAGACAGGTGGGGAACACCGGGGAGCTGTTTTTT

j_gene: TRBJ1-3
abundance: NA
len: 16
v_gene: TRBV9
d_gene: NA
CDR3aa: CASSESVAGSGNTIYF
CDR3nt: TGTGCCAGCAGCGAAAGTGTGGCAGGCTCTGGAAACACCATATATTTT

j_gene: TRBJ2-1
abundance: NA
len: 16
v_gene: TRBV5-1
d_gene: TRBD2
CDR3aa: CASSLGTRSALGEQFF
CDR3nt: TGCGCCAGCAGCTTGGGGACTAGATCGGCCTTGGGTGAGCAGTTCTTC

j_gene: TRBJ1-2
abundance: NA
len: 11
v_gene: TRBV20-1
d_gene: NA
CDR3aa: CSGPAGSGYTF
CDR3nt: TGCAGTGGTCCGGCAGGGAGCGGCTACACCTTC

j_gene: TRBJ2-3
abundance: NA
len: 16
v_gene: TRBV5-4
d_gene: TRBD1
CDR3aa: CASTKRIGGRTDTQYF
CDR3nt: TGTGCCAGCACCAAGAGAATAGGGGGCCGCACAGATACGCAGTATTTT

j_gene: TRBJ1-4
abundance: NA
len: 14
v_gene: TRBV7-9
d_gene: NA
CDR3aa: CASSPPGFGEKLFF
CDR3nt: TGTGCCAGCAGCCCCCCCGGTTTTGGTGAAAAACTGTTTTTT

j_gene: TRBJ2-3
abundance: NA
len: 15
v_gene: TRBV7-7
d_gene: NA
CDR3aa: CASSLGRSVADTQYF
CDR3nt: TGTGCCAGCAGCTTGGGCAGGTCCGTGGCAGATACGCAGTATTTT

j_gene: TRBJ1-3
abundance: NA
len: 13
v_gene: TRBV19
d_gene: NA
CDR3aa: CASVGVSGNTIYF
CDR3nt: TGTGCCAGTGTTGGGGTATCTGGAAACACCATATATTTT